These 13 T cell receptor beta chains were all obtained from the same sample, sequenced in a study of blood T cell repertoires in COVID-19 (dated by TCRdb to 2020 to 2022). The library was generated by the immunoSEQ multiplex PCR assay. Here the immuneACCESS table is served through TCRdb, limited to in-frame sequences with V and J called. Missing clones are a known gap in these copies; in checked studies unresolved V genes cover under half, and the rest lacks a known reason. This sample gives about 210,000 clones in total; about three quarters of them show up just once. Around 7.3% of the sample belongs to the ten largest clones. Sequenced material: peripheral blood. The receptors come from a woman between 70 and 85 years old with acute or convalescent COVID-19.

The chain couples TRBV6-2 or TRBV6-3 to TRBJ2-5, with D tentatively TRBD2 (6 bases). Trimming pared 0 bases from V and 3 bases from J, leaving 14 bases between. This CDR3 comprises 16 residues. In germline, CDR1 is MNHEY, CDR2 SVGEGT. Here the CDR3 DNA reads TGTGCCAGCAGTTACTCACTCTGGCGGGGTAAAGAGACCCAGTACTTC. Translated, it gives CASSYSLWRGKETQYF.

The rearrangement uses TRBV7-8 and TRBJ1-4; D is ambiguous. The germline gives CDR1 SGHVS, CDR2 FQNEAQ. CDR3 size: 13 residues. Trimming removed 3 bases at V and 14 bases at J, with 16 bases between. The CDR3: CASSFLSPRHLFF. CDR3 nucleotide sequence: TGTGCCAGCAGCTTCCTGAGCCCGAGGCACCTGTTTTTT.

DNA of the CDR3: TGTGCCAGCTCACCGGGGGGAAGTTTGATGAACACTGAAGCTTTCTTT. Translating it yields CASSPGGSLMNTEAFF. The chain links TRBV18 to TRBJ1-1; D is possibly TRBD1 (5 bases). CDR3 size: 16 residues. V was trimmed by 3 bases and J by 0 bases, leaving 14 bases between them. Per the germline V gene, CDR1 is KGHSH and CDR2 is LQKENI.

A few counts support this clone. J is TRBJ2-3 and V is TRBV3-1 (or the pseudogene TRBV3-2), with D perhaps TRBD2 (7 bases). CDR3 length: 16 amino acids. V was shortened by 1 base and J by 4 bases, with 15 bases between the two germline ends. The germline CDR1 and CDR2 sequences are LGHDT and YNNKEL (reference sequence). CDR3 residues: CASSQGGGAKADTQYF. The DNA of the CDR3 is TGTGCCAGCAGCCAAGGCGGGGGCGCGAAAGCAGATACGCAGTATTTT.

This chain joins TRBV6-1 and TRBJ2-1, with 7 positions matching TRBD2. CDR1 and CDR2 (germline): MNHNS, SASEGT. This CDR3 has 15 residues. After removal of 5 bases from V and 7 bases from J, the junction contained 11 bases not matched to a gene. The CDR3 DNA follows: TGTGCCAGCAGTTCCCAAGTAGTCGGGGGGAATGAGCAGTTCTTC. The encoded protein is CASSSQVVGGNEQFF.

This chain links TRBV5-1 with TRBJ2-7, with D maybe TRBD1 (5 bases). This CDR3 is built from 13 residues. Germline CDR1 reads SGHRS; CDR2 reads YFSETQ. The V end lost 7 bases, the J end lost 5 bases, and 16 bases lay between the germline ends. The chain's CDR3 is CASGAGQLDEQYF. CDR3 DNA: TGCGCCAGCGGGGCAGGACAATTGGACGAGCAGTACTTC. Combining the CDR3 with reference TRBV5-1 and TRBJ2-7 gives the whole variable domain KAGVTQTPRYLIKTRGQQVTLSCSPISGHRSVSWYQQTPGQGLQFLFEYFSETQRNKGNFPGRFSGRQFSNSRSEMNVSTLELGDSALYLCASGAGQLDEQYFGPGTRLTVT.

On this clone itself: The junction departs from the called germline gene at one end, perhaps through a read error. The V gene is TRBV6-2 or TRBV6-3, the J gene TRBJ2-3; 7 bases line up with TRBD2. CDR1 MNHEY and CDR2 SVGEGT come from the germline V gene. The CDR3 sequence is 12 residues long. CDR3 region: CASSRLGREPVF. CDR3 nucleotides: TGTGCCAGCAGTCGCCTCGGGCGGGAGCCCGTTTTT.

This clone has a handful of counts. The chain uses TRBV19 and TRBJ1-1; D is ambiguous. Per the germline V gene, CDR1 is LNHDA and CDR2 is SQIVND (reference sequence). Trimming removed 7 bases from V and 11 bases from J, with 17 bases in between. CDR3 length: 12 residues. The CDR3 sequence: CASIKSSGGAFF. The DNA for the CDR3 is TGTGCCAGTATTAAATCCTCAGGTGGGGCTTTCTTT.

The chain has TRBV5-8 and TRBJ2-2; no definite D call. The V end was cut by 0 bases, the J end by 0 bases, with 6 bases between. CDR1 SGHTS and CDR2 YDEGEE come from the germline V gene. This CDR3 region has 15 residues. CDR3: CASSLGQSNTGELFF. The CDR3 DNA reads TGTGCCAGCAGCTTGGGACAATCGAACACCGGGGAGCTGTTTTTT.

The chain combines TRBV19 with TRBJ2-5, with D possibly being TRBD1 (6 bases). The V and J ends lost 5 bases and 3 bases respectively, with 16 bases between them. This CDR3 comprises 15 residues. The germline gives CDR1 LNHDA, CDR2 SQIVND (reference sequence). CDR3 loop: CASSLTGTTKETQYF. The CDR3 coding sequence is TGTGCCAGTAGTTTGACCGGGACAACAAAAGAGACCCAGTACTTC.

The chain couples TRBV7-6 to TRBJ2-1; 8 nucleotides line up with TRBD1. The CDR3 is 15 amino acids. Looked up from germline, CDR1 is SGHVS and CDR2 is FNYEAQ. V lost 5 bases, J lost 0 bases, and 3 bases stayed unmatched. The CDR3 sequence is CASSPGQVSYNEQFF. The CDR3 bases are TGTGCCAGCAGCCCGGGACAGGTCTCCTACAATGAGCAGTTCTTC.

This sequence joins TRBV9 and TRBJ2-5; D may be TRBD2 (5 bases). The CDR3 covers 14 residues. CDR1 SGDLS and CDR2 YYNGEE come from the germline V gene. Trimming left V 0 bases short and J 1 base short, with 7 bases between. The CDR3 reads CASSVGTFQETQYF. In DNA form, the CDR3 reads TGTGCCAGCAGCGTAGGGACTTTCCAAGAGACCCAGTACTTC. Using reference TRBV9 and TRBJ2-5 for the parts outside the CDR3, the full variable domain is DSGVTQTPKHLITATGQRVTLRCSPRSGDLSVYWYQQSLDQGLQFLIQYYNGEERAKGNILERFSAQQFPDLHSELNLSSLELGDSALYFCASSVGTFQETQYFGPGTRLLVL.

The chain combines TRBV5-6 with TRBJ2-5; perhaps TRBD1 as D (5 bases). The V gene's germline CDR1 is SGHDT and CDR2 YYEEEE. The V and J ends lost 1 base and 1 base respectively, with 8 bases between them. The CDR3 covers 14 residues. The CDR3 spells CASSLYQGQETQYF. Written as DNA, the CDR3 is TGTGCCAGCAGCTTGTATCAGGGCCAAGAGACCCAGTACTTC.